The clone carrying this TCR beta chain occurred a few times. What it recognizes is unknown. Reverse transcribed after extraction, RNA yielded cDNA as the sequencing template. Using immunoSEQ multiplex PCR, the repertoire was profiled, and TCRdb retains in-frame clones only, with some absent. Among 65,000 to 75,000 clones listed, approximately 29% were seen once. This record belongs to a study of CD8+ T cells in alopecia areata. Study overall: Dosing spanned 6 to 18 months on tofacitinib, then 6 months off drug.

As for treatment: oral pan-JAK inhibitor, 5-10 mg twice daily. Study outcomes and limitations: Elevated clonality characterized lesional scalp relative to normal scalp, particularly in alopecia totalis/universalis. Both scalp clonality and the expanded CD8+ clones among the top 100 showed a significant decrease with tofacitinib. The presence of one nonresponder keeps the tie between baseline CD8+ expansion and response uncertain.

The germline V gene has CDR1 SGHAT and CDR2 FQNNGV. This CDR3 contains 12 residues. V is TRBV11-2 and J is TRBJ2-5; possible D gene TRBD2, 6 bases. The J call is doubtful: the DNA matches TRBJ2-7 better. Here the sequenced sample was CD8+ T cells sorted from blood, taken at week 4, from a patient treated with tofacitinib. The sequence was collected from a human donor with alopecia areata. CDR3 loop: CASSPRGDEQYF. The CDR3 nucleotides are TGTGCCAGCAGCCCGCGGGGTGACGAGCAGTACTTC.